A single sample is the source of the 26 T cell receptor beta chains below, sequenced in a study of identical twins. Using its own MiXCR run on the 5' RACE reads, TCRdb lists one record per CDR3 protein. The sample has 1.5 million to 2 million distinct CDR3 sequences, 32% seen once. Sequencing was performed on cord blood. These receptors all stem from a newborn girl in good health.

The chain employs TRBV29-1 and TRBJ1-2; 9 nucleotides line up with TRBD1. The germline gives CDR1 SQVTM, CDR2 ANQGSEA. The V and J ends lost 7 bases and 4 bases, in that order; junction bases with no gene match: 4. The CDR3 extends over 12 amino acids. CDR3 amino acids: CSGGGQGYGYTF. As DNA, the CDR3 is TGCAGCGGCGGGGGACAGGGCTATGGCTACACCTTC.

This clonotype came up a few times. The chain recombines TRBV1 with TRBJ1-5. TRBV1 is assigned pseudogene status. The CDR3 is 17 amino acids. The CDR3: CTSSQVPLKGGDQPQHF. DNA for the CDR3: TGCACCAGCAGCCAAGTCCCATTGAAGGGAGGGGATCAGCCCCAGCATTTT.

This clonotype was counted a few times. The rearrangement links TRBV5-1 to TRBJ1-2; D is ambiguous. CDR1 is SGHRS, CDR2 YFSETQ, per germline. Deletions cut 1 base from V and 2 bases from J, with 15 bases between. CDR3 size: 16 residues. The DNA of the CDR3 is TGCGCCAGCAGCTTGAACCAACACAGAGGCAACTATGGCTACACCTTC. Amino acid sequence: CASSLNQHRGNYGYTF.

This clonotype has just a few counts. The rearrangement links TRBV12-3 or TRBV12-4 to TRBJ1-2, with D tentatively TRBD1 (5 bases). V was clipped by 8 bases and J by 8 bases, with 12 bases between them. The CDR3 has 11 amino acids. This CDR3 is CASAGRGGYTF. In nucleotides, the CDR3 is TGTGCCAGCGCAGGGAGGGGCGGCTACACCTTC.

This rearrangement joins TRBV10-3 to TRBJ1-5; D gene unclear. The V gene lost 5 bases and the J gene lost 0 bases, with 11 bases spanning the gap. The length of the CDR3 is 15 residues. CDR1 and CDR2 (germline): ENHRY, SYGVKD. The CDR3 reads CAISIDDNSNQPQHF. The CDR3 coding sequence is TGTGCCATCAGTATTGACGACAATAGCAATCAGCCCCAGCATTTT.

To note about this clonotype: A read error may produce the germline difference seen at one junction end. The gene calls are TRBV20-1 and TRBJ2-3; TRBD1 matches at 9 bases. Germline CDR1 and CDR2: DFQATT and SNEGSKA (reference sequence). The length of the CDR3 is 14 residues. The CDR3 region is CSARTGGRLRTQYF. In nucleotides, the CDR3 is TGCAGCGCTAGAACAGGGGGCCGGCTACGCACGCAGTATTTT.

This clonotype was found once. Just one base apart from a much larger clone, this may be a read error. The DNA is omitted, as the CDR3 cannot be located on it reliably, and the CDR3 follows TCRdb's listing. The gene calls are TRBV29-1 and TRBJ1-6; the D call TRBD1 from the table was never checked on the DNA. Germline assignment: CDR1 SQVTM and CDR2 ANQGSEA. A total of 13 residues make up the CDR3, ends included. The CDR3 loop reads CSVAQGNNSPLNF.

The rearrangement links TRBV4-1 to TRBJ1-1, with a tentative D call TRBD1 (5 bases). The germline V gene has CDR1 MGHRA and CDR2 YSYEKL. Trimming removed 3 bases at V and 8 bases at J, with 34 bases between. CDR3 length equals 20 residues. CDR3 bases: TGCGCCAGCAGCCACTTCCCTTTCCGACAGCTAGTTTTCCCCTGGACCGAAGCTTTCTTT. Protein sequence: CASSHFPFRQLVFPWTEAFF.

This clonotype occurred a few times. The genes are TRBV20-1 and TRBJ1-2; 8 nucleotides match TRBD1. CDR1 and CDR2 from the germline V gene are DFQATT and SNEGSKA (reference sequence). The CDR3 extends over 13 amino acids. V shed 6 bases and J 3 bases; nucleotides not matched to a gene: 6. The CDR3 sequence is CSAPGGRDYGYTF. Here the CDR3 DNA reads TGCAGTGCCCCAGGGGGCCGTGACTATGGCTACACCTTC.

Only a few counts were recorded for this clonotype. The chain is built from TRBV5-1 and TRBJ1-2; D is uncertain. Trimming removed 4 bases at V and 2 bases at J, with 9 bases between. The CDR3 is 13 residues long. CDR1 and CDR2 (germline): SGHRS, YFSETQ. CDR3 sequence reads: CASSMFENYGYTF. The CDR3 DNA sequence: TGCGCCAGCAGCATGTTCGAAAACTATGGCTACACCTTC.

On this clonotype itself: The junction and the germline gene differ at one end; a read error may be behind it. The chain is built from TRBV12-3 or TRBV12-4 and TRBJ2-3; 7 positions agree with TRBD2. The CDR3 contains 17 residues. Written as DNA, the CDR3 is TGTGCCAGCAGTTTACCTCCGGGGGGACCATACACAGATACGCAGTTTTTT. It encodes CASSLPPGGPYTDTQFF.

This clonotype was recorded a few times. J is TRBJ2-1 and V is TRBV20-1; tentatively, D is TRBD1 (6 bases). The germline gives CDR1 DFQATT, CDR2 SNEGSKA (reference sequence). The CDR3 runs to 11 residues. The V end was cut by 6 bases, the J end by 7 bases, with 10 bases between. For the CDR3, the DNA is TGCAGTGCCAAAACAGGGAATGAGCAGTTCTTC. Amino acids: CSAKTGNEQFF.

This clonotype was detected many times. The chain recombines TRBV29-1 with TRBJ2-1; D gene ambiguous. V lost 2 bases and J 0 bases, leaving 14 bases between the germline ends. The germline gives CDR1 SQVTM, CDR2 ANQGSEA. The CDR3 spans 16 residues. The CDR3: CSVELLAPNSYNEQFF. The CDR3 nucleotides are TGCAGCGTTGAATTACTTGCTCCGAACTCCTACAATGAGCAGTTCTTC.

In regard to this clonotype: An end of the junction does not agree with germline; a read error may underlie this. In DNA, the CDR3 is TGCACCAGCAGCTTGGGGCAGGGTCGAGCTGAAGCTTTCTTT. Encoded protein: CTSSLGQGRAEAFF. The chain has TRBV5-1 and TRBJ1-1; D may be TRBD1 (5 bases). Per the germline V gene, CDR1 is SGHRS and CDR2 is YFSETQ. The CDR3 is 14 residues long.

The table lists this clonotype with a few counts. This chain joins TRBV7-6 and TRBJ1-1; 7 bases fit TRBD1. Germline-derived CDR1 and CDR2 are SGHVS and FNYEAQ. The CDR3 runs 14 residues. After removal of 5 bases from V and 4 bases from J, the junction contained 7 bases not matched to a gene. CDR3 loop: CASSLKTGVTEAFF. The CDR3 nucleotides are TGTGCCAGCAGCCTAAAAACAGGGGTCACTGAAGCTTTCTTT.

The rearrangement uses TRBV20-1 and TRBJ2-3; perhaps D is TRBD1 or TRBD2 (6 bases each). This CDR3 has 15 residues. The germline V gene has CDR1 DFQATT and CDR2 SNEGSKA (reference sequence). Trimming took off 0 bases at V and 2 bases at J, with 12 bases between the two ends. CDR3 protein: CSARDMGGLTDTQYF. The DNA for the CDR3 is TGCAGTGCTAGAGATATGGGGGGCCTCACAGATACGCAGTATTTT.

This clonotype was counted between two and nine times. V is TRBV2 and J is TRBJ2-3, with 10 nucleotides matching TRBD1. V was clipped by 4 bases and J by 11 bases; unmatched bases: 3. From germline, CDR1 is SNHLY and CDR2 FYNNEI. The CDR3 contains 12 residues. CDR3 bases: TGTGCCAGCAGTGGGGACAGGGGCAGGCAGTATTTT. Amino acids: CASSGDRGRQYF.

This clonotype was detected ten times or more. This CDR3 reads CASSLADFSYEQYF. In DNA form, the CDR3 reads TGTGCCAGCAGTTTGGCGGACTTCTCCTACGAGCAGTACTTC. The rearrangement links TRBV12-3 or TRBV12-4 to TRBJ2-7; D might be TRBD2 (5 bases). Trimming took 3 bases from V and 0 from J, leaving 9 bases between them. This CDR3 comprises 14 residues.

The chain joins TRBV30 to TRBJ2-3, with 8 bases aligning to TRBD2. V was pared by 0 bases and J by 1 base, with 6 bases of the junction left unmatched. Germline CDR1 reads GTSNPN; CDR2 reads SVGIG (reference sequence). The CDR3 sequence is 16 residues long. As DNA, the CDR3 is TGTGCCTGGAGTGTGGGTGCGACTAGCGGCACAGATACGCAGTATTTT. It yields the protein CAWSVGATSGTDTQYF.

V and J are TRBV7-9 and TRBJ1-5; TRBD1 matches 8 bases. CDR3 length: 13 amino acids. The V gene's germline CDR1 is SEHNR and CDR2 FQNEAQ (reference sequence). The V and J ends lost 8 bases and 7 bases, in that order; junction bases with no gene match: 7. The CDR3 loop reads CASQTGEGQPQHF. The CDR3, as DNA: TGTGCCAGCCAGACAGGGGAGGGGCAGCCCCAGCATTTT.

The rearrangement joins TRBV20-1 to TRBJ2-1; 8 bases are a match to TRBD1. Per the germline V gene, CDR1 is DFQATT and CDR2 is SNEGSKA (reference sequence). V lost 6 bases to trimming and J lost 3 bases; unmatched junction nucleotides: 4. The CDR3 has 13 amino acids. CDR3 in DNA: TGCAGTGCCTTGGGACAGGTCTACAATGAGCAGTTCTTC. It codes for CSALGQVYNEQFF.

Worth noting for this clonotype: It may be a read error: a sequence one base away is much more abundant. The chain is built from TRBV29-1 and TRBJ1-2, with TRBD1 matching 9 bases. V lost 2 bases, J lost 4 bases, and 5 bases stayed unmatched. In germline, CDR1 is SQVTM, CDR2 ANQGSEA. This CDR3 contains 14 residues. In DNA, the CDR3 is TGCAGCGTTGAACTGACAGGGGGGGTCTATGGCTACACCTTC. Its protein is CSVELTGGVYGYTF.

This clonotype was seen many times. The chain has TRBV13 and TRBJ2-7; maybe TRBD1 (6 bases). V lost 5 bases to trimming and J lost 3 bases, with 14 bases between them. CDR1 is PRHDT, CDR2 FYEKMQ, per germline (reference sequence). This CDR3 comprises 14 residues. CDR3 bases: TGTGCCAGCAGCGATCCCGGGACAATCTACGAGCAGTACTTC. This sequence encodes CASSDPGTIYEQYF.

Points on this clonotype: Compared with germline, one end of the junction differs, possibly owing to a read error. The chain links TRBV7-2 to TRBJ2-3; D may be TRBD2 (6 bases). The CDR3 consists of 17 residues. CDR1 is SGHTA and CDR2 is FQGNSA in the germline V gene. This CDR3 is CASGLAVTSRDTDTQYF. The CDR3 nucleotides read TGTGCCAGCGGCTTAGCTGTGACTAGTAGGGACACAGATACGCAGTATTTT.

The V gene is TRBV14, the J gene TRBJ2-2; D not certain. In germline, CDR1 is SGHDN, CDR2 FVKESK. V was clipped by 4 bases and J by 0 bases, with 18 bases between them. This CDR3 contains 18 residues. The DNA of the CDR3 is TGTGCCAGCAGCCCCCTCGGTGTAGTCCGCCCGAACACCGGGGAGCTGTTTTTT. Amino acid sequence: CASSPLGVVRPNTGELFF.

In this sample, this clonotype turned up a few times. This chain uses TRBV21-1 with TRBJ2-5. TRBV21-1 is designated a pseudogene. The CDR3 has 14 residues. This CDR3 is CASSKEARQETQYF. The DNA of the CDR3 is TGTGCCAGCAGCAAAGAGGCGAGGCAAGAGACCCAGTACTTC.